This entry describes one T cell receptor (beta chain). Its antigen remains unknown. The data originate from a study of T cells after yellow fever vaccination. Each CDR3 protein gets one entry after TCRdb re-called the 5' RACE reads with MiXCR. The table records 250,000 to 350,000 distinct CDR3 sequences, 7.5% to 9% of them present only once. Findings of the study overall: FACS-sorted repertoires might harbor abundant contaminating clonotypes from the bulk population. Clonotypes found in both CD4 and CD8 compartments made up a small share. Most clones from primary vaccination were detected again post-booster (approximately 96% CD4, 88% CD8).

Trimming took 7 bases from V and 1 from J, leaving 11 bases between them. CDR3 size: 14 residues. Germline loops: CDR1 LNHDA, CDR2 SQIVND (reference sequence). The source was CD4+ T cells sorted from PBMCs, collected 5 days after the yellow fever booster vaccination. This receptor was obtained from a young man who received the YFV17D yellow fever vaccine. The gene calls are TRBV19 and TRBJ1-5; D is unclear. CDR3 DNA: TGTGCCAGTAACTTGGGAGTCAGCAATCAGCCCCAGCATTTT. Protein: CASNLGVSNQPQHF.